The rows below give T cell receptor beta chains drawn from one sample of a study of T cells in Graves' hyperthyroidism and ophthalmopathy. TCRdb independently ran MiXCR on the multiplex PCR reads; one entry per CDR3 protein. The repertoire consists of about 290,000 distinct CDR3 sequences, with about a sixth occurring once and the leading ten covering around 61%. The source material was blood. These receptors were collected from an older woman with Graves' ophthalmopathy. CDR3s include the opening cysteine and the closing phenylalanine or tryptophan. The order of the fields is D gene, J gene, CDR3 length, V gene, clone size, CDR3 DNA, CDR3 protein. The D gene is left open where the match is weak. Where a row states a size, it is once, few, many or the class of an expanded clone; other rows omit it.

TRBD2 | TRBJ2-7 | 15 | TRBV2 | many | TGTGCCAGCAGTCCTAGCGGGAGTGATTGGGACGAGCAGTACTTC | CASSPSGSDWDEQYF
- | TRBJ2-1 | 14 | TRBV19 | few | TGTGCCAGTAGTTGGGACCTAGAAAACAATGAGCAGTTCTTC | CASSWDLENNEQFF
- | TRBJ2-2 | 15 | TRBV5-1 | few | TGCGCCAGCAGCTTGGGACTACGCAACACCGGGGAGCTGTTTTTT | CASSLGLRNTGELFF
- | TRBJ1-1 | 15 | TRBV5-1 | many | TGCGCCAGCAGCTTGGTGTGGGGCACGGACACTGGAGCTTTCTTT | CASSLVWGTDTGAFF
TRBD1 | TRBJ1-2 | 15 | TRBV7-2 | many | TGTGCCAGCAGGCGTCCAGGGGGCCCGGGCTATGGCTACACCTTC | CASRRPGGPGYGYTF
- | TRBJ1-2 | 13 | TRBV3-1 | many | TGTGCCAGCAGCCAAGTCTCAAGCGAGGGCTACACCTTC | CASSQVSSEGYTF
- | TRBJ1-2 | 16 | TRBV9 | - | TGTGCCAGCAGCGTCAACACCGGGACGGCCATCTATGGCTACACCTTC | CASSVNTGTAIYGYTF
- | TRBJ1-1 | 14 | TRBV7-2 | many | TGTGCCAGCAGCTTAAGTTTGGCAAACACTGAAGCTTTCTTT | CASSLSLANTEAFF
TRBD2 | TRBJ2-3 | 20 | TRBV28 | many | TGTGCCAGCAGTTTATGGGAAGGGACTAGCGGGAGGCCCCCCCATCATACGCAGTATTTT | CASSLWEGTSGRPPHHTQYF
- | TRBJ1-2 | 14 | TRBV2 | many | TGTGCCAGCAGTGCGGCTGCAGGGGCGAGTGGCTACACCTTC | CASSAAAGASGYTF
- | TRBJ2-3 | 13 | TRBV7-9 | few | TGTGCCAGCAAGGGCAGGGCAGCAGATACGCAGTATTTT | CASKGRAADTQYF
- | TRBJ2-5 | 17 | TRBV10-2 | few | TGCGCCAGCAGTGAGCATCAGTCCCCGGGGGAACAAGAGACCCAGTACTTC | CASSEHQSPGEQETQYF
- | TRBJ2-1 | 16 | TRBV20-1 | many | TGCAGTGCTAGAGTCGGAATCGGGAGAACCTACAATGAGCAGTTCTTC | CSARVGIGRTYNEQFF
- | TRBJ1-1 | 13 | TRBV9 | - | TGTGCCAGCAGCGGCTCCCCTGAGCAGCTGGCTTTCTTT | CASSGSPEQLAFF
- | TRBJ2-1 | 15 | TRBV6-5 | - | TGTGCCAGCAGTTACTATAGGGCAGGGGGGAATGAGCAGTTCTTC | CASSYYRAGGNEQFF
- | TRBJ2-2 | 13 | TRBV7-8 | - | TGTGCCAGCAGCCGGACAGCCACCGGGGAGCTGTTTTTT | CASSRTATGELFF
- | TRBJ1-5 | 15 | TRBV12-3/TRBV12-4 | many | TGTGCCAGTGAATTGGGGGAGCAGTTTGGACAGCCCCAGCATTTT | CASELGEQFGQPQHF
- | TRBJ1-3 | 15 | TRBV7-2 | once | TGTGCCAGCAGCTTAGGACCCTACTCTGGAAACACCATATATTTT | CASSLGPYSGNTIYF
TRBD1 | TRBJ2-2 | 16 | TRBV20-1 | few | TGCAGTGCTAGGGACCCCGGGACAGACATTACCGGGGAGCTGTTTTTT | CSARDPGTDITGELFF
TRBD1 | TRBJ2-7 | 14 | TRBV20-1 | many | TGCAGTGCTGGACAGGGGGCAGGATCCTACGAGCAGTACTTC | CSAGQGAGSYEQYF
- | TRBJ1-1 | 17 | TRBV28 | many | TGTGCCAGCAGTTTCCCGAGCGGGGGCAGAATGAACACTGAAGCTTTCTTT | CASSFPSGGRMNTEAFF
TRBD2 | TRBJ2-2 | 15 | TRBV3-1 | - | TGTGCCAGCAGCCACCGGGGGGGCTTAACCGGGGAGCTGTTTTTT | CASSHRGGLTGELFF
- | TRBJ2-2 | 15 | TRBV5-1 | few | TGCGCCAGCAGCGGGGAAGCCGGGGGCACCGGGGAGCTGTTTTTT | CASSGEAGGTGELFF
TRBD1 | TRBJ1-1 | 13 | TRBV11-2 | - | TGTGCCAGCAGAGAACAGGGGAGCACTGAAGCTTTCTTT | CASREQGSTEAFF
- | TRBJ1-5 | 13 | TRBV4-2 | few | TGTGCCAGCAGCCAAGACACATATCAGCCCCAGCATTTT | CASSQDTYQPQHF
- | TRBJ1-6 | 13 | TRBV18 | many | TGTGCCAGCTCACGAGGGGATCGTTCACCCCTCCACTTT | CASSRGDRSPLHF
- | TRBJ2-7 | 14 | TRBV7-6 | many | TGTGCCAGCAGCCAGTCTCGGGGGTTCCACGAGCAGTACTTC | CASSQSRGFHEQYF
- | TRBJ1-3 | 17 | TRBV5-5 | - | TGTGCCAGCAGCGTCCGGGGAACCGCCGCCTCTGGAAACACCATATATTTT | CASSVRGTAASGNTIYF
TRBD1 | TRBJ1-2 | 14 | TRBV7-2 | many | TGTGCCAGCAGCTTGTGGGACAGGGGAGACGGCTACACCTTC | CASSLWDRGDGYTF
- | TRBJ1-2 | 13 | TRBV28 | many | TGTGCCAGCAGTTTTAGCAACAACTATGGCTACACCTTC | CASSFSNNYGYTF
- | TRBJ1-2 | 13 | TRBV6-2/TRBV6-3 | many | TGTGCCAGCAGCTTGGACAGCAACTATGGCTACACCTTC | CASSLDSNYGYTF
TRBD2 | TRBJ2-1 | 16 | TRBV3-1 | - | TGTGCCAGCAGCCGCCTTACGGGAGGGTCCGACAATGAGCAGTTCTTC | CASSRLTGGSDNEQFF
TRBD2 | TRBJ2-7 | 17 | TRBV6-2/TRBV6-3 | many | TGTGCCAGCAGTCGTGCGTTTAGCGGGGAAACCGTCTACGAGCAGTACTTC | CASSRAFSGETVYEQYF
TRBD1 | TRBJ2-7 | 16 | TRBV9 | - | TGTGCCAGCAGCGTAGGCCCCCAGGGGGCTTCCTACGAGCAGTACTTC | CASSVGPQGASYEQYF
- | TRBJ1-2 | 16 | TRBV12-3/TRBV12-4 | many | TGTGCCAGCAGTGCCCACGACGGACAAGCTAACTATGGCTACACCTTC | CASSAHDGQANYGYTF
TRBD1 | TRBJ1-1 | 14 | TRBV18 | - | TGTGCCAGCTCTCAACAGGGGTGGAACACTGAAGCTTTCTTT | CASSQQGWNTEAFF
- | TRBJ2-3 | 16 | TRBV7-2 | few | TGTGCCAGCAGCCTACTTCCGTCCACGGGGCGGGATACGCAGTATTTT | CASSLLPSTGRDTQYF
- | TRBJ2-6 | 18 | TRBV7-9 | - | TGTGCCAGCAGCCAAAAGGGGCCGGGGAGCTCTGGGGCCAACGTCCTGACTTTC | CASSQKGPGSSGANVLTF
- | TRBJ2-1 | 14 | TRBV18 | many | TGTGCCAGCTCTCGGACTCGCTCCTACAATGAGCAGTTCTTC | CASSRTRSYNEQFF
- | TRBJ2-1 | 15 | TRBV12-3/TRBV12-4 | many | TGTGCCAGCAGTCACAATGCGGGACTCTACAATGAGCAGTTCTTC | CASSHNAGLYNEQFF
TRBD2 | TRBJ2-7 | 14 | TRBV7-2 | - | TGTGCCAGCAGCTTTCGGGGGGAATCCTACGAGCAGTACTTC | CASSFRGESYEQYF
- | TRBJ1-4 | 13 | TRBV6-1 | few | TGTGCCAGCAGTGTGGGGATTCGCGAAAAACTGTTTTTT | CASSVGIREKLFF
- | TRBJ1-2 | 18 | TRBV7-3 | - | TGTGCCAGCAGCCTATTCCGGTTACAGGGACTCTCTAACTATGGCTACACCTTC | CASSLFRLQGLSNYGYTF
- | TRBJ2-7 | 13 | TRBV5-1 | many | TGCGCCAGCAGCTTGGACAACCTCGGCGAGCAGTACTTC | CASSLDNLGEQYF
- | TRBJ1-2 | 11 | TRBV6-5 | few | TGTGCCAGCAGTTCGGGCAGCACCTACACCTTC | CASSSGSTYTF
- | TRBJ2-7 | 15 | TRBV3-1 | many | TGTGCCAGCAGCCAAGAGTGGGGGGCCTCCTACGAGCAGTACTTC | CASSQEWGASYEQYF
TRBD1 | TRBJ2-5 | 15 | TRBV19 | few | TGTGCCAGCGTCAAACCGGGACAGGTCCAAGAGATCCAGTACTTC | CASVKPGQVQEIQYF
- | TRBJ2-5 | 14 | TRBV6-1 | many | TGTGCCAGCAGACCAGGGCGGGTTAAAGAGACCCAGTACTTC | CASRPGRVKETQYF
TRBD2 | TRBJ2-3 | 15 | TRBV12-3/TRBV12-4 | few | TGTGCCAGCAGTTCCCGCGGGGGTCGGACAGATACGCAGTATTTT | CASSSRGGRTDTQYF
- | TRBJ2-5 | 15 | TRBV20-1 | many | TGCAGTGCTAGAGATTATCGGGCAGCACAAGAGACCCAGTACTTC | CSARDYRAAQETQYF
- | TRBJ2-3 | 14 | TRBV7-2 | - | TGTGCCAGCAGCTTAGGCCCGGAGCCAGATACGCAGTATTTT | CASSLGPEPDTQYF
- | TRBJ1-1 | 14 | TRBV19 | few | TGTGCCAGTACGAGGATGCAGTTCAACACTGAAGCTTTCTTT | CASTRMQFNTEAFF
- | TRBJ2-7 | 14 | TRBV7-9 | - | TGTGCCAGCAGCTTAGACCGGGAAGGCGACGAGCAGTACTTC | CASSLDREGDEQYF
TRBD1 | TRBJ2-2 | 18 | TRBV12-3/TRBV12-4 | many | TGTGCCAGCAGTCTTAAGACAGGGGGCAAAAGTCGGACCGGGGAGCTGTTTTTT | CASSLKTGGKSRTGELFF